Described below is a single TCR beta chain sequence and its context. Recruitment covered about two dozen US areas and drew participants whose ages spanned roughly 18 to 100 years. In Cohort 3, a recovered donor had either two negative PCRs, clearance, or symptom resolution. Germline V CDR1 and CDR2: SGHTA, FQGNSA. The CDR3 spans 18 residues. V lost 2 bases to trimming and J lost 1 base; unmatched junction nucleotides: 9. As handled by the study authors: Estimates of nucleated cell counts were drawn from the amplification of reference gene primers. TCRdb keeps only in-frame clones here, not all; method: immunoSEQ multiplex PCR. The DNA gave D and trimming, while V, J and clone size come from that table. The data show roughly 300,000 clones, roughly 90% seen once. This entry is derived from a study of blood T cell repertoires in COVID-19. Study summary: From the United States, Italy and Spain came samples of acute and convalescent COVID-19.

This clonotype was sampled from a woman aged 25 to 45 who had recovered from COVID-19. The V and J genes are TRBV7-2 and TRBJ2-2; 8 bases align to TRBD2. Sequencing input: PBMCs or T cells enriched from blood (not recorded which). CDR3 amino acids: CASSLRPLLAGNTGELFF. CDR3 coding DNA: TGTGCCAGCAGCTTACGTCCCCTCCTAGCGGGGAACACCGGGGAGCTGTTTTTT.